The rows below give T cell receptor beta chains drawn from one sample of a study of graft-versus-host responses after intestinal transplantation. This table comes from immunoSEQ multiplex PCR, and its TCRdb copy is limited to in-frame clones, with some not included. The table shows over 35,000 clones, with 75% to 95% occurring only once. The source was PBMCs, collected approximately 320 days after intestinal transplant. The receptors here all came from a human patient who received an intestinal transplant, so some T cells may come from the graft donor. Each CDR3 is given with its conserved first and last residue. The order of the fields is clone size, V gene, J gene, D gene, CDR3 protein, CDR3 DNA. A D gene is named only where the DNA matches it firmly. Only part of the rows carry a size: once, few, many, or a class if the clone is expanded.

>NA|TRBV11-3|TRBJ2-1|TRBD2
CASSPIAGGNEQFF
TGTGCCAGCAGCCCAATAGCGGGCGGCAATGAGCAGTTCTTC
>NA|TRBV7-8|TRBJ1-3|NA
CASSSDPGMGNTIYF
TGTGCCAGCAGCTCCGACCCCGGGATGGGAAACACCATATATTTT
>NA|TRBV19|TRBJ2-2|TRBD2
CASTLSGSTGELFF
TGTGCCAGTACCCTTAGCGGGAGCACCGGGGAGCTGTTTTTT
>NA|TRBV4-1|TRBJ1-2|TRBD1
CASSQVSGGDYGYTF
TGCGCCAGCAGCCAAGTCTCAGGGGGCGACTATGGCTACACCTTC
>NA|TRBV2|TRBJ1-2|TRBD1
CASRDRGNYGYTF
TGTGCCAGCAGGGACAGGGGGAACTATGGCTACACCTTC
>NA|TRBV6-1|TRBJ2-1|NA
CASSEPHLVWDNEQFF
TGTGCCAGCAGTGAACCGCACCTAGTTTGGGACAATGAGCAGTTCTTC
>NA|TRBV15|TRBJ2-1|NA
CATSRGGQNNEQFF
TGTGCCACCAGCAGAGGGGGGCAGAACAATGAGCAGTTCTTC
>NA|TRBV16|TRBJ2-7|NA
CASSQLESGVGSGYEQYF
TGTGCCAGCAGCCAATTGGAATCAGGGGTAGGTAGTGGCTACGAGCAGTACTTC
>NA|TRBV5-4|TRBJ2-2|TRBD2
CASRSGRLSTGELFF
TGTGCCAGCCGTTCCGGGAGGCTTAGCACCGGGGAGCTGTTTTTT
>NA|TRBV6-1|TRBJ2-1|TRBD2
CASSTGLAGADEQFF
TGTGCCAGCAGCACCGGACTAGCGGGGGCCGATGAGCAGTTCTTC
>once|TRBV7-9|TRBJ2-7|NA
CASSLPSVGYYEQYF
TGTGCCAGCAGCCTCCCATCGGTAGGATACTACGAGCAGTACTTC
>NA|TRBV5-4|TRBJ2-5|NA
CASSSGQQETQYF
TGTGCCAGCAGCTCAGGACAGCAAGAGACCCAGTACTTC
>NA|TRBV18|TRBJ1-3|NA
CASSPYDLSGNTIYF
TGTGCCAGCTCACCATACGACCTCTCTGGAAACACCATATATTTT
>NA|TRBV5-6|TRBJ1-2|NA
CASSTEGRERLYGYTF
TGTGCCAGCAGCACTGAGGGCAGGGAGAGGCTATATGGCTACACCTTC
>NA|TRBV28|TRBJ1-1|NA
CASSTTGLAAFF
TGTGCCAGCAGCACCACAGGGCTGGCAGCTTTCTTT
>once|TRBV21-1|TRBJ2-1|NA
CASSGTVWNEQFF
TGTGCCAGCAGCGGGACGGTGTGGAATGAGCAGTTCTTC
>NA|TRBV4-2|TRBJ2-1|NA
CASSQDTGRGQFF
TGTGCCAGCAGCCAAGATACGGGGCGGGGGCAGTTCTTC
>NA|TRBV9|TRBJ1-3|NA
CASSVEAGSVSGNTIYF
TGTGCCAGCAGCGTAGAGGCAGGGTCCGTCTCTGGAAACACCATATATTTT
>NA|TRBV29-1|TRBJ1-2|NA
CSVLTEPAYGYTF
TGCAGCGTCCTGACAGAACCCGCCTATGGCTACACCTTC
>NA|TRBV5-4|TRBJ2-2|NA
CASSLDLAGELVF
TGTGCCAGCAGCTTGGATTTGGCCGGGGAGCTGGTTTTT
>NA|TRBV29-1|TRBJ2-7|TRBD2
CSVVPSGSSYEQYF
TGCAGCGTTGTCCCTAGCGGGAGTTCCTACGAGCAGTACTTC
>NA|TRBV4-1|TRBJ2-1|TRBD2
CASSHFSGGAGNEQFF
TGCGCCAGCAGCCACTTTAGCGGGGGGGCCGGGAATGAGCAGTTCTTC
>NA|TRBV1|TRBJ2-1|NA
CTSSHVGRAPHYNEQFF
TGCACCAGCAGCCACGTCGGGAGAGCCCCGCATTACAATGAGCAGTTCTTC
>NA|TRBV4-1|TRBJ2-2|TRBD2
CASSQLWVAGGIGELFF
TGCGCCAGCAGCCAGTTGTGGGTAGCGGGGGGCATCGGGGAGCTGTTTTTT
>NA|TRBV6-6|TRBJ2-2|NA
CASVTGNTGELFF
TGTGCCAGCGTTACAGGGAACACCGGGGAGCTGTTTTTT